The 25 T cell receptor beta chains below all came from one sample that was sequenced in a study of shared clonotypes between healthy human individuals. Generated by immunoSEQ multiplex PCR, the TCRdb table keeps only in-frame clones and is missing some. The data contain 600,000 to 750,000 clones, about 90% of them singletons. Sequencing was done on a sample of memory CD8+ T cells from PBMCs. Subset noted: CD45RO+ cells pooled with CCR7-negative TemRA cells. The source of these receptors is a man younger than 35 in good health. Some clones in this sample may be carry-over from other donors' samples.

V is TRBV1 and J is TRBJ2-7; TRBD1 reflects the table's D call only, with no check against the DNA. TRBV1 is noted as a pseudogene. This CDR3 is built from 13 residues. The CDR3 bases are TGCACCAGCAGCCAAGATTCAGGGTACGAGCAGTACTTC. Its protein product is CTSSQDSGYEQYF.

The CDR3: CASSFRDLPNEQFF. The CDR3, as DNA: TGTGCCAGCAGCTTCCGGGACCTCCCCAATGAGCAGTTCTTC. The chain combines TRBV13 with TRBJ2-1, with D possibly called TRBD1 or TRBD2 (5 bases each). The CDR3 extends over 14 amino acids. Per the germline V gene, CDR1 is PRHDT and CDR2 is FYEKMQ (reference sequence). V lost 3 bases and J lost 6, with 12 bases in between.

This rearrangement joins TRBV2 to TRBJ1-4; 7 bases match TRBD1. The germline CDR1 and CDR2 sequences are SNHLY and FYNNEI. CDR3 length equals 18 residues. Losses at the gene ends were 8 bases for V and 0 bases for J; bases not matched to a gene: 15. CDR3 DNA: TGTGCCAGCGACCCCGTCGGAGGGGGCGAAGCAACTAATGAAAAACTGTTTTTT. This sequence encodes CASDPVGGGEATNEKLFF.

Worth noting for this clone: Additional DNA sequences in this sample encode the identical CDR3. The J gene is TRBJ2-7, the V gene TRBV4-1; TRBD1 matches at 9 bases. With 1 base clipped from V and 2 bases from J, the junction kept 3 bases outside the gene matches. The germline V gene encodes CDR1 MGHRA and CDR2 YSYEKL. This CDR3 is built from 15 residues. CDR3 amino acids: CASSQGTGAPYEQYF. DNA of the CDR3: TGCGCCAGCAGCCAAGGGACAGGGGCCCCCTACGAGCAGTACTTC.

As for this clone: Other DNA sequences within the sample encode an identical CDR3. The V gene is TRBV7-6, the J gene TRBJ2-7, with a possible D match to TRBD1 (5 bases). The CDR3 has 12 residues. Per germline, CDR1 SGHVS and CDR2 FNYEAQ. Trimming pared 4 bases from V and 3 bases from J, leaving 7 bases between. The CDR3 sequence: CASSSTVYEQYF. The DNA for the CDR3 is TGTGCCAGCAGCTCGACAGTCTACGAGCAGTACTTC.

The chain combines TRBV7-8 with TRBJ2-1, with 9 bases fitting TRBD1. The CDR3 is 16 amino acids. V shed 4 bases, J shed 6 bases, and the junction held 10 bases outside the gene matches. CDR1 and CDR2 (germline): SGHVS, FQNEAQ. DNA for the CDR3: TGTGCCAGCAGCTCTTACCCGGGACAGGGACGCAATGAGCAGTTCTTC. Its protein product is CASSSYPGQGRNEQFF.

V gene TRBV27 combines with J gene TRBJ2-7, with D possibly called TRBD1 or TRBD2 (5 bases each). The V gene lost 2 bases and the J gene lost 1 base, with 12 bases spanning the gap. This CDR3 contains 15 residues. CDR1 and CDR2 (germline): MNHEY, SMNVEV (reference sequence). CDR3 sequence reads: CASSLQGPISYEQYF. CDR3 DNA: TGTGCCAGCAGTTTACAGGGACCTATTTCCTACGAGCAGTACTTC.

The V and J genes are TRBV9 and TRBJ2-1; tentatively, D is TRBD2 (6 bases). Germline CDR1 is SGDLS and CDR2 is YYNGEE. This CDR3 is 17 amino acids long. V was trimmed by 0 bases and J by 6 bases, leaving 19 bases between them. The DNA for the CDR3 is TGTGCCAGCAGCGTAGGAGGACTGGGAGAGCGGGTCAATGAGCAGTTCTTC. Its protein product is CASSVGGLGERVNEQFF.

On this clone: The same CDR3 also results from other DNA sequences found in this sample. The chain combines TRBV6-5 with TRBJ1-2, with TRBD1 matching over 8 bases. CDR3 size: 13 residues. Per the germline V gene, CDR1 is MNHEY and CDR2 is SVGAGI. V lost 6 bases to trimming and J lost 5 bases; unmatched junction nucleotides: 5. CDR3 in amino acids: CASSQGARYGYTF. CDR3 nucleotides: TGTGCCAGCAGCCAGGGGGCGCGATATGGCTACACCTTC.

V is TRBV9 and J is TRBJ2-3; 11 positions match TRBD2. After removal of 3 bases from V and 5 bases from J, the junction contained 8 bases not matched to a gene. The CDR3 length is 16 residues. CDR1 is SGDLS, CDR2 YYNGEE, per germline. CDR3 loop: CASSALTSGDGDTQYF. The CDR3 bases are TGTGCCAGCAGCGCCCTGACTAGCGGGGACGGAGATACGCAGTATTTT.

The chain carries TRBV7-9 and TRBJ2-1, with a possible D match to TRBD2 (5 bases). V was pared by 0 bases and J by 5 bases, with 14 bases between. CDR1 and CDR2 from the germline V gene are SEHNR and FQNEAQ (reference sequence). CDR3 length equals 16 residues. CDR3 residues: CASSLALRDHHNEQFF. In DNA form, the CDR3 reads TGTGCCAGCAGCTTAGCGCTTCGGGATCACCACAATGAGCAGTTCTTC.

V gene TRBV7-9 combines with J gene TRBJ2-7; D not resolved. The CDR3 runs 12 residues. Germline assignment: CDR1 SEHNR and CDR2 FQNEAQ (reference sequence). The V end lost 5 bases, the J end lost 2 bases, and 7 bases lay between the germline ends. This chain's CDR3 is CASSESTYEQYF. The CDR3 DNA reads as TGTGCCAGCAGCGAGAGTACCTACGAGCAGTACTTC. Complete variable domain (other parts from reference TRBV7-9 and TRBJ2-7): DTGVSQNPRHKITKRGQNVTFRCDPISEHNRLYWYRQTLGQGPEFLTYFQNEAQLEKSRLLSDRFSAERPKGSFSTLEIQRTEQGDSAMYLCASSESTYEQYFGPGTRLTVT.

The rearrangement links TRBV11-2 to TRBJ2-7, with D unresolved. This CDR3 has 14 residues. With 3 bases removed from V and 2 bases from J, the gap between germline ends came to 11 bases. Per the germline V gene, CDR1 is SGHAT and CDR2 is FQNNGV. In DNA, the CDR3 is TGTGCCAGCAGCTTCTTGGGGTCCGCCTACGAGCAGTACTTC. Translating it yields CASSFLGSAYEQYF.

The chain couples TRBV9 to TRBJ1-3; TRBD1 agrees at 7 bases. Germline V gene sequence: CDR1 SGDLS, CDR2 YYNGEE. The length of the CDR3 is 16 residues. V trimming: 0 bases; J trimming: 1 base; junction bases outside the gene matches: 4. The CDR3 loop is CASSVDGTASGNTIYF. CDR3 DNA sequence: TGTGCCAGCAGCGTAGATGGGACAGCGTCTGGAAACACCATATATTTT.

The chain joins TRBV6-1 to TRBJ2-1; D gene uncertain. The ends were cut back, 2 bases at V and 4 bases at J, with 6 bases in the middle. Germline CDR1 is MNHNS and CDR2 is SASEGT. The CDR3 runs to 13 residues. The CDR3 DNA reads as TGTGCCAGCAGTGAATTCAGATACAATGAGCAGTTCTTC. Translation: CASSEFRYNEQFF.

About this clone itself: Other nucleotide sequences from this sample produce the same CDR3. For the CDR3, the DNA is TGTGCCAGCAGCGAACAGGGGACTGGAAACACCATATATTTT. Its translation is CASSEQGTGNTIYF. The rearrangement joins TRBV9 to TRBJ1-3; 7 nucleotides line up with TRBD1. V dropped 3 bases and J dropped 2; count of bases not matched to a gene: 2. CDR1 is SGDLS, CDR2 YYNGEE, per germline. The CDR3 is 14 amino acids. The variable domain in full, completed from reference TRBV9 and TRBJ1-3, reads DSGVTQTPKHLITATGQRVTLRCSPRSGDLSVYWYQQSLDQGLQFLIQYYNGEERAKGNILERFSAQQFPDLHSELNLSSLELGDSALYFCASSEQGTGNTIYFGEGSWLTVV.

This sequence joins TRBV2 and TRBJ2-3; tentatively, D is TRBD2 (6 bases). The germline gives CDR1 SNHLY, CDR2 FYNNEI. V lost 9 bases and J 5 bases, leaving 18 bases between the germline ends. The CDR3 runs to 14 residues. The CDR3 DNA is TGTGCCAGGGCACCGGGAGAAGGGGTAGATACGCAGTATTTT. Translated, it gives CARAPGEGVDTQYF. The full variable domain, its missing parts supplied by reference TRBV2 and TRBJ2-3, is EPEVTQTPSHQVTQMGQEVILRCVPISNHLYFYWYRQILGQKVEFLVSFYNNEISEKSEIFDDQFSVERPDGSNFTLKIRSTKLEDSAMYFCARAPGEGVDTQYFGPGTRLTVL.

The chain uses TRBV4-1 and TRBJ1-3; no firm D call. The CDR3 is made up of 15 amino acids. Between the trimmed V and J ends, which lost 0 bases and 0 bases, there was a span of 6 bases. Germline V gene lookup returns CDR1 MGHRA and CDR2 YSYEKL. CDR3 coding DNA: TGCGCCAGCAGCCAAGATCGTTACTCTGGAAACACCATATATTTT. Its translation: CASSQDRYSGNTIYF.

The chain combines TRBV7-8 with TRBJ1-1, with D perhaps TRBD1 (5 bases). The V and J ends lost 7 bases and 0 bases respectively, with 12 bases between them. The CDR3 is made up of 14 amino acids. Germline lookup yields CDR1 SGHVS and CDR2 FQNEAQ. As DNA, the CDR3 is TGTGCCAGCAAGCAGGGTCGCATGAACACTGAAGCTTTCTTT. It specifies CASKQGRMNTEAFF.

V and J are TRBV19 and TRBJ2-1; possible D gene TRBD2, 6 bases. V was cut by 1 base and J by 4 bases, with 8 bases left in between. CDR3 length equals 14 residues. Germline values: CDR1 LNHDA, CDR2 SQIVND (reference sequence). CDR3 residues: CASSIGLGYNEQFF. CDR3 sequence (DNA): TGTGCCAGTAGTATAGGACTAGGATACAATGAGCAGTTCTTC.

The V gene is TRBV7-9, the J gene TRBJ2-7; D unclear. Germline CDR1 and CDR2: SEHNR and FQNEAQ (reference sequence). This CDR3 has 13 residues. Here the CDR3 reads CVLERPPSYEQYF. Written as DNA, the CDR3 is TGTGTCCTCGAGCGCCCGCCCTCCTACGAGCAGTACTTC. The whole variable domain, filled in from reference TRBV7-9 and TRBJ2-7, reads DTGVSQNPRHKITKRGQNVTFRCDPISEHNRLYWYRQTLGQGPEFLTYFQNEAQLEKSRLLSDRFSAERPKGSFSTLEIQRTEQGDSAMYLCVLERPPSYEQYFGPGTRLTVT.

The CDR3 DNA is TGTGCCAGTAGTATAGGGGCAGGGGGCGTCTACGAGCAGTACTTC. It is translated as CASSIGAGGVYEQYF. The chain combines TRBV19 with TRBJ2-7, with 8 bases identical to TRBD1. CDR3 size: 15 residues. V gave up 1 base and J gave up 3 bases; unmatched junction bases: 5. CDR1 and CDR2 from the germline V gene are LNHDA and SQIVND (reference sequence). The full variable domain, its missing parts supplied by reference TRBV19 and TRBJ2-7, is DGGITQSPKYLFRKEGQNVTLSCEQNLNHDAMYWYRQDPGQGLRLIYYSQIVNDFQKGDIAEGYSVSREKKESFPLTVTSAQKNPTAFYLCASSIGAGGVYEQYFGPGTRLTVT.

The V call is TRBV28, the J call TRBJ1-5; possible D gene TRBD1, 5 bases. V was pared by 5 bases and J by 6 bases, with 23 bases between. This CDR3 has 17 amino acids. Germline assignment: CDR1 MDHEN and CDR2 SYDVKM. The CDR3 DNA sequence: TGTGCCAGCAGTACGGACGTGGGGACTCTCCGGTCTCAGCCCCAGCATTTT. Amino acids: CASSTDVGTLRSQPQHF.

This clone has a handful of counts. V and J are TRBV19 and TRBJ1-1; unclear D gene. CDR3 size: 14 residues. V was cut by 0 bases and J by 2 bases, with 7 bases left in between. Germline V gene sequence: CDR1 LNHDA, CDR2 SQIVND (reference sequence). The CDR3 protein is CASSIEPGNTEAFF. The DNA for the CDR3 is TGTGCCAGTAGTATAGAACCGGGTAACACTGAAGCTTTCTTT.

V gene TRBV5-8 combines with J gene TRBJ1-2; the D is unclear. The V end was cut by 2 bases, the J end by 0 bases, with 11 bases between. Per germline, CDR1 SGHTS and CDR2 YDEGEE. The CDR3 runs 15 residues. The CDR3 sequence is CASSLEPNSNYGYTF. DNA for the CDR3: TGTGCCAGCAGCTTAGAACCGAATTCTAACTATGGCTACACCTTC.